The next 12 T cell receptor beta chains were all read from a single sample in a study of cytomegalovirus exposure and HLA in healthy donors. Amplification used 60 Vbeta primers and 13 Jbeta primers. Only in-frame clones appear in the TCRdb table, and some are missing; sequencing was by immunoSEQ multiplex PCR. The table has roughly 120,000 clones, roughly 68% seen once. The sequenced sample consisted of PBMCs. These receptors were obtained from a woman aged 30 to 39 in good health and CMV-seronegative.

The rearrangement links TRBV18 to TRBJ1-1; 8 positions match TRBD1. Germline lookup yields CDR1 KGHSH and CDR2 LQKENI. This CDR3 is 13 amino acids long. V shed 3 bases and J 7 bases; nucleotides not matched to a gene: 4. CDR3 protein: CASSPTGVDEAFF. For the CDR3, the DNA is TGTGCCAGCTCACCGACAGGGGTGGATGAAGCTTTCTTT.

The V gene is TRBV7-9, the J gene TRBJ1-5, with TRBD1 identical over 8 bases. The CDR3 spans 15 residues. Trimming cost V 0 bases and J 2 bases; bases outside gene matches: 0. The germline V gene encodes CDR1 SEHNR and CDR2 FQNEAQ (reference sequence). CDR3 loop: CASSLAGQGNQPQHF. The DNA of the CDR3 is TGTGCCAGCAGCTTAGCGGGACAGGGCAATCAGCCCCAGCATTTT.

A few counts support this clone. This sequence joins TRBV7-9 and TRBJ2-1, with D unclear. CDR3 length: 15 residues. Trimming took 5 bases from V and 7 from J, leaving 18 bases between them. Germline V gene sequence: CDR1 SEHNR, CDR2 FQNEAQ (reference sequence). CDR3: CASSPIEVPRNEQFF. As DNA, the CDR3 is TGTGCCAGCAGCCCGATCGAGGTGCCGCGGAATGAGCAGTTCTTC.

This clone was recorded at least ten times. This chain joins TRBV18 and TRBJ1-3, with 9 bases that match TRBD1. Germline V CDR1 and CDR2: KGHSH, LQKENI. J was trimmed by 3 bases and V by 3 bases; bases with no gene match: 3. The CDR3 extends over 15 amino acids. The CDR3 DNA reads TGTGCCAGCTCACCGACAGGGGGAAATGGAAACACCATATATTTT. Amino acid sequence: CASSPTGGNGNTIYF. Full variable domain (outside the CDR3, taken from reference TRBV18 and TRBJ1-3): NAGVMQNPRHLVRRRGQEARLRCSPMKGHSHVYWYRQLPEEGLKFMVYLQKENIIDESGMPKERFSAEFPKEGPSILRIQQVVRGDSAAYFCASSPTGGNGNTIYFGEGSWLTVV.

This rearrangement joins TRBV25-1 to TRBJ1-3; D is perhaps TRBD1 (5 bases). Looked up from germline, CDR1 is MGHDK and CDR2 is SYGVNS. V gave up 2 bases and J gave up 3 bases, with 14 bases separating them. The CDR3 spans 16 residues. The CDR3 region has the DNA TGTGCCAGCAGTGAAGGACACCTCCTCGGTGGAAACACCATATATTTT. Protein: CASSEGHLLGGNTIYF.

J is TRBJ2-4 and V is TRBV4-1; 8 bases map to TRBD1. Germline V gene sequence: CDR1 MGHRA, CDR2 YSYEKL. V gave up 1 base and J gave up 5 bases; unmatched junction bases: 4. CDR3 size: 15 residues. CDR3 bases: TGCGCCAGCAGCCAAGTTGGGACAGGTCAAAACATTCAGTACTTC. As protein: CASSQVGTGQNIQYF.

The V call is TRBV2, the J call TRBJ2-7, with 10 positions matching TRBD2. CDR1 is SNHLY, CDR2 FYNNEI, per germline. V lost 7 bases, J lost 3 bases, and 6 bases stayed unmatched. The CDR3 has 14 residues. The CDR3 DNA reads TGTGCCAGCAAAGGCGGACTAGCGGTCTACGAGCAGTACTTC. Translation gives CASKGGLAVYEQYF.

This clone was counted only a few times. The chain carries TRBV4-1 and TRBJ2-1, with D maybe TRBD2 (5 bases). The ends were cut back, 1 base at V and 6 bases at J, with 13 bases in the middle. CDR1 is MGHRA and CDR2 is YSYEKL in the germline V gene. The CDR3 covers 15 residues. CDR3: CASSQVSQGGNEQFF. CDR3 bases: TGCGCCAGCAGCCAAGTTAGCCAAGGAGGCAATGAGCAGTTCTTC.

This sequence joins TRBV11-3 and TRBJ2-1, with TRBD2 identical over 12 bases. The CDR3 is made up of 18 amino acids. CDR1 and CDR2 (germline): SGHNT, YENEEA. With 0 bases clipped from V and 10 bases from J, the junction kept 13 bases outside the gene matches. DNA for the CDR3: TGTGCCAGCAGCTTAGACCCAAGGCGGACTAGCGGGATTCCAGAGCAGTTCTTC. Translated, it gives CASSLDPRRTSGIPEQFF. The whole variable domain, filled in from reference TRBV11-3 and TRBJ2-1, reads EAGVVQSPRYKIIEKKQPVAFWCNPISGHNTLYWYLQNLGQGPELLIRYENEEAVDDSQLPKDRFSAERLKGVDSTLKIQPAELGDSAVYLCASSLDPRRTSGIPEQFFGPGTRLTVL.

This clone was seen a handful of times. CDR3 bases: TGTGCCAGTAGTATCCCCCTTAGCGGGAGGGAGTTCTTC. This sequence encodes CASSIPLSGREFF. This chain uses TRBV19 with TRBJ2-1, with 11 bases lining up with TRBD2. Trimming took 3 bases from V and 14 from J; bases not matched to a gene: 6. Looked up from germline, CDR1 is LNHDA and CDR2 is SQIVND (reference sequence). The CDR3 consists of 13 residues.

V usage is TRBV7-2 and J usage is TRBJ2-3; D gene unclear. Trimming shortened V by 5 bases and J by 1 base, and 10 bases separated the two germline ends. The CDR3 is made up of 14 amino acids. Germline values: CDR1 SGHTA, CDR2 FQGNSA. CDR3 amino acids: CASSPTLGTDTQYF. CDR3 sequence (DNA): TGTGCCAGCAGCCCGACCCTAGGCACAGATACGCAGTATTTT.

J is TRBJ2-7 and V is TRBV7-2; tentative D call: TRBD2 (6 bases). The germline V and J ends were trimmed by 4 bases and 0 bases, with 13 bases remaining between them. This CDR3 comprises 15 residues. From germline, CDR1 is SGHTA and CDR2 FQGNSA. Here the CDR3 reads CASSYSGYLSYEQYF. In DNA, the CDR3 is TGTGCCAGCAGCTATAGCGGATACCTCTCCTACGAGCAGTACTTC. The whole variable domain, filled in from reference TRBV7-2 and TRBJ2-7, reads GAGVSQSPSNKVTEKGKDVELRCDPISGHTALYWYRQSLGQGLEFLIYFQGNSAPDKSGLPSDRFSAERTGGSVSTLTIQRTQQEDSAVYLCASSYSGYLSYEQYFGPGTRLTVT.